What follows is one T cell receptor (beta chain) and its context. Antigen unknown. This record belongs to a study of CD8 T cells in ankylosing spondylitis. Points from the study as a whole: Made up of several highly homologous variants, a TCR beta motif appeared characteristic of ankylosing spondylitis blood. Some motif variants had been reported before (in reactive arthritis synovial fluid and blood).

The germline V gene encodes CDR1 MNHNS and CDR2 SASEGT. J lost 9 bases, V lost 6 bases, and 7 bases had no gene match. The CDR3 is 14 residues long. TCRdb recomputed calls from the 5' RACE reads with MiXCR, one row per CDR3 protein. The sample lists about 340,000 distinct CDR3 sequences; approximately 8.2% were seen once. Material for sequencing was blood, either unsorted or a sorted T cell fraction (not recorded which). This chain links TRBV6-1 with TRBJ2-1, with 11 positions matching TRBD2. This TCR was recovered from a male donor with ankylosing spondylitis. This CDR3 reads CASRVAGGRGEQFF. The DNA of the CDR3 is TGTGCCAGCAGAGTAGCGGGAGGGCGGGGTGAGCAGTTCTTC.